The rows below give T cell receptor beta chains drawn from one sample of a study of blood T cell repertoires in COVID-19. TCRdb's copy holds only in-frame clones and misses some; the assay was immunoSEQ multiplex PCR. The sample consists of 350,000 to 550,000 clones, roughly nine tenths of them appearing once. The sequencing sample was made of PBMCs or T cells enriched from blood (not recorded which). The origin of the receptors is a woman younger than 35 with acute COVID-19. The CDR3 runs from the conserved cysteine through the conserved F or W. D genes are given only for firm matches. A clone size is listed for some rows: how often the clone was seen (once, few, many), or a class if it is expanded.

clone size: NA
V gene: TRBV10-2
D gene: TRBD1
J gene: TRBJ1-4
CDR3 DNA: TGCGCCAGCAGGGACAGGGGGCTCGAGGAAAAACTGTTTTTT
CDR3 protein: CASRDRGLEEKLFF

clone size: NA
V gene: TRBV28
D gene: TRBD1
J gene: TRBJ2-2
CDR3 DNA: TGTGCCAGCAGTACTACAGGGGTACAGTCAGGGGAGCTGTTTTTT
CDR3 protein: CASSTTGVQSGELFF

clone size: NA
V gene: TRBV20-1
D gene: NA
J gene: TRBJ2-1
CDR3 DNA: TGCAGTGCTACTACCTACAATGAGCAGTTCTTC
CDR3 protein: CSATTYNEQFF

clone size: once
V gene: TRBV10-3
D gene: TRBD1
J gene: TRBJ2-7
CDR3 DNA: TGTGCCATCAGTGAGGTGGGGACAGGGAGCTCCTACGAGCAGTACTTC
CDR3 protein: CAISEVGTGSSYEQYF

clone size: once
V gene: TRBV3-1/TRBV3-2
D gene: NA
J gene: TRBJ2-2
CDR3 DNA: TGTGCCAGCAGCAATACGGGACAGAACACCGGGGAGCTGTTTTTT
CDR3 protein: CASSNTGQNTGELFF

clone size: once
V gene: TRBV3-1/TRBV3-2
D gene: NA
J gene: TRBJ1-3
CDR3 DNA: TGTGCCAGCAGTCAACTCAGAGGGGGAACAGGAAACACCATATATTTT
CDR3 protein: CASSQLRGGTGNTIYF

clone size: NA
V gene: TRBV11-2
D gene: TRBD2
J gene: TRBJ2-3
CDR3 DNA: TGTGCCAGCAGCTTAGTTCCTAGCGGGCGGTTCACAGATACGCAGTATTTT
CDR3 protein: CASSLVPSGRFTDTQYF

clone size: NA
V gene: TRBV30
D gene: NA
J gene: TRBJ2-1
CDR3 DNA: TGTGGTGGAAGGAGGGGAAAGGGTTACAATGAGCAGTTCTTC
CDR3 protein: CGGRRGKGYNEQFF

clone size: NA
V gene: TRBV10-3
D gene: NA
J gene: TRBJ2-7
CDR3 DNA: TGTGCCACCGGGACACTACAGGGTCCCTACGAGCAGTACTTC
CDR3 protein: CATGTLQGPYEQYF

clone size: NA
V gene: TRBV6-1
D gene: NA
J gene: TRBJ1-6
CDR3 DNA: TGTGCCAGCAGTGAAGTTACAGGGACGAATTCACCCCTCCACTTT
CDR3 protein: CASSEVTGTNSPLHF

clone size: NA
V gene: TRBV7-2
D gene: TRBD2
J gene: TRBJ2-7
CDR3 DNA: TGTGCCAGCAGCTTTGTGGGCGGGAGGGGTACGGGCTCCTACGAGCAGTACTTC
CDR3 protein: CASSFVGGRGTGSYEQYF

clone size: NA
V gene: TRBV7-8
D gene: NA
J gene: TRBJ1-2
CDR3 DNA: TGTGCCAGCAGCCCTCCCAGGGGAGCTGGCTACACCTTC
CDR3 protein: CASSPPRGAGYTF

clone size: NA
V gene: TRBV28
D gene: NA
J gene: TRBJ1-2
CDR3 DNA: TGTGCCAGCAGCCTAGGGGGAAGAGGTGGCTACACCTTC
CDR3 protein: CASSLGGRGGYTF

clone size: NA
V gene: TRBV2
D gene: TRBD1
J gene: TRBJ2-3
CDR3 DNA: TGTGCCACCACCCGCGGGACAGGCCGATTAGATACGCAGTATTTT
CDR3 protein: CATTRGTGRLDTQYF

clone size: NA
V gene: TRBV27
D gene: NA
J gene: TRBJ2-2
CDR3 DNA: TGTGCCAGCAGTTTACTAGTTGTTGAGGGCACCGGGGAGCTGTTTTTT
CDR3 protein: CASSLLVVEGTGELFF

clone size: NA
V gene: TRBV5-4
D gene: NA
J gene: TRBJ2-3
CDR3 DNA: TGTGCCAGCACTGAGGGCGGGGTAAGCACAGATACGCAGTATTTT
CDR3 protein: CASTEGGVSTDTQYF

clone size: NA
V gene: TRBV7-2
D gene: TRBD2
J gene: TRBJ2-2
CDR3 DNA: TGTGCCAGCAGCTTAGTGGGACTAGTGGTTAGCGGGGAGCTGTTTTTT
CDR3 protein: CASSLVGLVVSGELFF

clone size: NA
V gene: TRBV19
D gene: NA
J gene: TRBJ1-2
CDR3 DNA: TGTGCCAGTAGTACCAGGAAGGGCTACACCTTC
CDR3 protein: CASSTRKGYTF

clone size: NA
V gene: TRBV27
D gene: NA
J gene: TRBJ2-7
CDR3 DNA: TGTGCCAGCAAGTATTCTAGCGAGAGCTCCTACGAGCAGTACTTC
CDR3 protein: CASKYSSESSYEQYF

clone size: NA
V gene: TRBV9
D gene: NA
J gene: TRBJ1-5
CDR3 DNA: TGTGCCAGCAGTTCCGACACGTCCCTAAGGCAGCCCCAGCATTTT
CDR3 protein: CASSSDTSLRQPQHF

clone size: NA
V gene: TRBV9
D gene: NA
J gene: TRBJ2-3
CDR3 DNA: TGTGCCAGCAGCGTAGCGCTAGCGCCGGCCGACACAGATACGCAGTATTTT
CDR3 protein: CASSVALAPADTDTQYF

clone size: once
V gene: TRBV15
D gene: NA
J gene: TRBJ2-3
CDR3 DNA: TGTGCCACCAATTCCTACACAGATACGCAGTATTTT
CDR3 protein: CATNSYTDTQYF

clone size: NA
V gene: TRBV6-6
D gene: TRBD1
J gene: TRBJ1-2
CDR3 DNA: TGTGCCAGCAGTTACAAAGGGGGCGCAGATGGCTACACCTTC
CDR3 protein: CASSYKGGADGYTF

clone size: NA
V gene: TRBV28
D gene: TRBD1
J gene: TRBJ1-5
CDR3 DNA: TGTGCCGGGTCGACAGGGGATAATCAGCCCCAGCATTTT
CDR3 protein: CAGSTGDNQPQHF

clone size: NA
V gene: TRBV2
D gene: NA
J gene: TRBJ1-1
CDR3 DNA: TGTGCCAGCAGTGAAGGCGGGATCACTGAAGCTTTCTTT
CDR3 protein: CASSEGGITEAFF

clone size: NA
V gene: TRBV25-1
D gene: TRBD1
J gene: TRBJ2-7
CDR3 DNA: TGTGCCAGCAGTCCCAGAATAGGACAGGGGCGCGCCTACGAGCAGTACTTC
CDR3 protein: CASSPRIGQGRAYEQYF

clone size: NA
V gene: TRBV4-1
D gene: NA
J gene: TRBJ1-2
CDR3 DNA: TGCGCCAGCAGCCTCCGGGAGGGCAACGGCTATGGCTACACCTTC
CDR3 protein: CASSLREGNGYGYTF

clone size: NA
V gene: TRBV27
D gene: NA
J gene: TRBJ2-6
CDR3 DNA: TGTGCCAGCAGCCCCTCAGGGTCCCTGGCCAACGTCCTGACTTTC
CDR3 protein: CASSPSGSLANVLTF

clone size: NA
V gene: TRBV7-9
D gene: NA
J gene: TRBJ1-2
CDR3 DNA: TGTGCCAGCAGCTCAATCAATTTAGCTAACTATGGCTACACCTTC
CDR3 protein: CASSSINLANYGYTF

clone size: NA
V gene: TRBV29-1
D gene: NA
J gene: TRBJ2-2
CDR3 DNA: TGCAGCGTTGCCGGGGTAGGGACCGGGGAGCTGTTTTTT
CDR3 protein: CSVAGVGTGELFF

clone size: NA
V gene: TRBV19
D gene: NA
J gene: TRBJ1-2
CDR3 DNA: TGTGCCAGTAGCCCCGGGATTAAGTATGGCTACACCTTC
CDR3 protein: CASSPGIKYGYTF

clone size: few
V gene: TRBV6-5
D gene: TRBD1
J gene: TRBJ1-1
CDR3 DNA: TGTGCCAGCAGTTACCTTCAACAGGGGAAAGCTTTCTTT
CDR3 protein: CASSYLQQGKAFF

clone size: NA
V gene: TRBV5-1
D gene: TRBD1
J gene: TRBJ1-4
CDR3 DNA: TGCGCCAGCAGCTTGTGGGGGGACAGGGGTGGCGAAAAACTGTTTTTT
CDR3 protein: CASSLWGDRGGEKLFF

clone size: once
V gene: TRBV6-6
D gene: NA
J gene: TRBJ1-3
CDR3 DNA: TGTGCCAGCAGTCTAACCCAAGCCGGAAACACCATATATTTT
CDR3 protein: CASSLTQAGNTIYF

clone size: NA
V gene: TRBV6-6
D gene: TRBD1
J gene: TRBJ2-5
CDR3 DNA: TGTGCCAGCAGTTTCTCAGACAGGGCGTTGGAGACCCAGTACTTC
CDR3 protein: CASSFSDRALETQYF

clone size: NA
V gene: TRBV3-1/TRBV3-2
D gene: NA
J gene: TRBJ1-2
CDR3 DNA: TGTGCCAGCAGCCAACTAGGGACATTCTATGGCTACACCTTC
CDR3 protein: CASSQLGTFYGYTF

clone size: NA
V gene: TRBV13
D gene: TRBD1
J gene: TRBJ2-5
CDR3 DNA: TGTGCCAGCAGCTCCTACAGGGGGCAAGAGACCCAGTACTTC
CDR3 protein: CASSSYRGQETQYF

clone size: NA
V gene: TRBV2
D gene: NA
J gene: TRBJ1-3
CDR3 DNA: TGTGCCAGCAGTGAAGGGACTTTAACAGTCTCCGGAAACACCATATATTTT
CDR3 protein: CASSEGTLTVSGNTIYF

clone size: once
V gene: TRBV4-1
D gene: NA
J gene: TRBJ1-1
CDR3 DNA: TGCGCCAGCAGCCAAGTAGTAACAGGGCAGAAAGCTTTCTTT
CDR3 protein: CASSQVVTGQKAFF

clone size: NA
V gene: TRBV5-1
D gene: NA
J gene: TRBJ1-2
CDR3 DNA: TGCGCCAGCAGCTTGGAGTGGGGCTCAGTTGGCTACACCTTC
CDR3 protein: CASSLEWGSVGYTF

clone size: NA
V gene: TRBV7-9
D gene: NA
J gene: TRBJ2-5
CDR3 DNA: TGTGCCAGCAGCTTAGTGGAGGGGTTGGGAGAGACCCAGTACTTC
CDR3 protein: CASSLVEGLGETQYF

clone size: NA
V gene: TRBV14
D gene: NA
J gene: TRBJ2-3
CDR3 DNA: TGTGCCAGCAGCCAAGGATGGGGAGGACCTCCGGCATATACGCAGTATTTT
CDR3 protein: CASSQGWGGPPAYTQYF

clone size: NA
V gene: TRBV2
D gene: NA
J gene: TRBJ1-1
CDR3 DNA: TGTGCCAGCCGAAAGTTCCTCGCTCGGGCTTTCTTT
CDR3 protein: CASRKFLARAFF

clone size: NA
V gene: TRBV7-2
D gene: NA
J gene: TRBJ1-6
CDR3 DNA: TGTGCCAGCAGCTCCGACGGGGGGGATAATTCACCCCTCCACTTT
CDR3 protein: CASSSDGGDNSPLHF

clone size: NA
V gene: TRBV29-1
D gene: NA
J gene: TRBJ2-1
CDR3 DNA: TGCAGCGTTGGACGGGTTGGGAATGAGCAGTTCTTC
CDR3 protein: CSVGRVGNEQFF

clone size: NA
V gene: TRBV2
D gene: NA
J gene: TRBJ1-4
CDR3 DNA: TGTGCCAGCAGTGAAGCGAGGACAGTCCCTGCAACTAATGAAAAACTGTTTTTT
CDR3 protein: CASSEARTVPATNEKLFF

clone size: NA
V gene: TRBV19
D gene: TRBD1
J gene: TRBJ1-2
CDR3 DNA: TGTGCCAGTAGTGTCCACCGACAGGGCACTCTTGGCTACACCTTC
CDR3 protein: CASSVHRQGTLGYTF

clone size: once
V gene: TRBV5-4
D gene: TRBD1
J gene: TRBJ2-1
CDR3 DNA: TGTGCCAGCAGTCCTCGGGGACAGGGGATAACCTCCTACAATGAGCAGTTCTTC
CDR3 protein: CASSPRGQGITSYNEQFF

clone size: NA
V gene: TRBV24-1
D gene: NA
J gene: TRBJ2-3
CDR3 DNA: TGTGCCACCAGTGTGGAGTTAACAGATACGCAGTATTTT
CDR3 protein: CATSVELTDTQYF

clone size: NA
V gene: TRBV18
D gene: NA
J gene: TRBJ2-2
CDR3 DNA: TGTGCCAGCTCACCAGATAACTCCAACACCGGGGAGCTGTTTTTT
CDR3 protein: CASSPDNSNTGELFF

clone size: once
V gene: TRBV25-1
D gene: TRBD1
J gene: TRBJ1-2
CDR3 DNA: TGTGCCAGCAGTGGGACAGGGACTCGCTACACCTTC
CDR3 protein: CASSGTGTRYTF

clone size: once
V gene: TRBV18
D gene: TRBD1
J gene: TRBJ1-2
CDR3 DNA: TGTGCCAGCTCACCCGGGACAGGAAAGAACTATGGCTACACCTTC
CDR3 protein: CASSPGTGKNYGYTF

clone size: NA
V gene: TRBV27
D gene: TRBD1
J gene: TRBJ2-7
CDR3 DNA: TGTGCCAGCAACCTACAGGGGGCGCCTAACGAGCAGTACTTC
CDR3 protein: CASNLQGAPNEQYF

clone size: NA
V gene: TRBV19
D gene: TRBD1
J gene: TRBJ1-4
CDR3 DNA: TGTGCCAGTAGTATAAAAAACAGGGGGCTCGGTAGTGAAAAACTGTTTTTT
CDR3 protein: CASSIKNRGLGSEKLFF

clone size: NA
V gene: TRBV3-1/TRBV3-2
D gene: NA
J gene: TRBJ1-1
CDR3 DNA: TGTGCCAGCAGCCAAGATGGAGGAGCGGGGAGAACTGAAGCTTTCTTT
CDR3 protein: CASSQDGGAGRTEAFF